This T cell receptor beta chain was documented in a study of CD8+CD57+ T cells in acquired aplastic anemia (dated by TCRdb to 2017 to 2018). With respect to the entire study: Extracted DNA from sorted CD4+ and CD8+ cells averaged approximately 3 ug, ranging from 0.2 to 27.4 ug. The full study reports these points: Patients and healthy controls showed no significant difference in CD8+ Simpson's diversity (P=0.060). Although 25 to 30 CD8+ CDR3 sequences were shared by patients and controls, these sequences appeared highly expressed in patients and within the immunodominant clones of patients.

As regards this clonotype: Its antigen specificity is not known. No much larger clone exists at a distance of one base, and base qualities are not known.

TCR repertoires of sorted CD4+ and CD8+ blood T cells from severe aplastic anemia patients and healthy subjects were deep-sequenced in the study. Ficoll-Paque density gradient centrifugation was used to isolate peripheral blood mononuclear cells. Before DNA was extracted, CD4+ and CD8+ T cells were sorted using either FACS or magnetic beads. Genomic DNA was used as template for profiling of TCR beta VDJ combinations and CDR3 sequences. An Illumina HiSeq 2000 was the platform used for TCR repertoire sequencing. In the authors' own workflow: TRBV/TRBJ rearrangement plots, CDR3 size and DJ length profiles, and Simpson's diversity index were used to evaluate the repertoires. The most abundant DNA sequence in the deep sequencing data was defined as the immunodominant clone. CDR3 amino acid sequences were screened for sharing across subjects and were compared with published repertoires and the VDJdb database. TCRdb itself trimmed the public reads at Q25 with fastp, ran MiXCR and retained productive beta chains. Under each unique CDR3 protein, matching rows form one entry showing the most common genes and DNA. In this record, the V and J calls reflect TCRdb's handling and not the investigators' own analysis. In this sample the table shows a few hundred thousand distinct CDR3 sequences, 56% of which occur a single time. The top ten clonotypes cover roughly 8% of the sample.

Measured from the cysteine to the phenylalanine, the CDR3 is 16 residues long. CDR3 DNA only is kept here, 48 bases in frame from base 1. Here V drops 5 bases and J drops 4 bases, and the junction holds 9 bases not matched to any gene. As encoded in the germline V gene, CDR1 is SGHTA while CDR2 is FQGTGA. This chain joins TRBV7-3 to TRBJ2-2; TRBD1 agrees with 8 junctional bases. This sequence was found in a human donor with severe aplastic anemia or a healthy control (not recorded which). The sequenced sample was sorted CD4+, CD8+, or CD8+CD57+ T cells (not recorded which) from PBMCs. The sequenced DNA is TGTGCCAGCAGCCCTCAGGGGGCGTTTAGCACCGGGGAGCTGTTTTTT. Protein translation: CASSPQGAFSTGELFF.